The entry below describes one T cell receptor beta chain. The sample is drawn from a study of T cell responses to AZD1222 COVID-19 vaccine. Repertoires were generated with immunoSEQ multiplex PCR, while TCRdb's copy carries only in-frame clones and drops some. Of roughly 120,000 clones in the sample, roughly nine tenths were seen once. This CDR3 region has 16 residues. V shed 4 bases and J 2 bases; nucleotides not matched to a gene: 6. Germline-derived CDR1 and CDR2 are SGHTA and FQGNSA. The sequence came from an adult in good health. V gene TRBV7-2 combines with J gene TRBJ1-3; 9 nucleotides align to TRBD1. This specimen consisted of peripheral blood, obtained on day 0 of AZD1222 vaccination. CDR3 DNA sequence: TGTGCCAGCAGCTCGGGGACAGGGAAGACTGGAAACACCATATATTTT. Translated, it gives CASSSGTGKTGNTIYF.